A selection of T cell receptor beta chains follows, all from one sample in a study of blood T cell repertoires in COVID-19. TCRdb keeps only in-frame clones here, not all; method: immunoSEQ multiplex PCR. The sample lists 200,000 to 300,000 clones; around 88% were seen once. What was sequenced was PBMCs or T cells enriched from blood (not recorded which). The receptors come from a middle-aged woman with acute COVID-19. Both conserved end residues are trimmed from each CDR3. Fields, in order: V gene, CDR3 protein.

TRBV6-5	ASSTGTNYGYT
TRBV19	ASSVQGPGELF
TRBV5-1	ASSKEGTEAF
TRBV5-1	ASRLAGADTQY
TRBV6-5	ASSYWTGADNSPLH
TRBV9	ASSAGGTSLRGYT
TRBV9	ASSATGFRSDEQY
TRBV19	ASSIRIAGGNQPQH
TRBV18	ASSPNTGANYGYT
TRBV5-1	ASSLVSESSYEQY
TRBV7-2	ASSLAPGQPQH
TRBV27	ATGLDRAANEKLF
TRBV5-6	ASSTLTGSGNQPQH
TRBV11-2	ASSLAQVNYGYT
TRBV5-1	ASSFRVGDGYT
TRBV3-1/TRBV3-2	ASSQGTGHQPQH
TRBV2	ASTAGAGTYYGYT
TRBV7-2	ASSSDRGQWEKLF
TRBV12-3/TRBV12-4	ASRLGANYGYT
TRBV29-1	SVVTDSYGYT
TRBV4-2	ASSQTGHEKLF
TRBV7-9	ASSLAAGLNTGELF
TRBV10-3	AISESSGVGGAF
TRBV3-1/TRBV3-2	ASSQFGRELF
TRBV7-9	ASSLVQDRTEAF
TRBV5-4	ASSPAGSDKNIQY
TRBV5-5	ASSLQKTNYGYT
TRBV5-4	ASSPAGGRGTEQF
TRBV6-5	ASSSFSQKNTEAF